This T cell receptor (beta chain) emerged from a study of cytomegalovirus exposure and HLA in healthy donors. Broader study findings: Later work associated 16,951 TCR beta sequences with HLA alleles at 0.05 false discovery rate. Indistinguishability led to the exclusion of some V segments, TRBV6-2 and TRBV6-3 included. Equally common other TCR beta chains were less clonally expanded than HLA-associated ones, a later analysis found.

V was shortened by 5 bases and J by 7 bases, with 12 bases between the two germline ends. CDR1 is KGHSH, CDR2 LQKENI, per germline. The CDR3 is 13 amino acids. 60 Vbeta and 13 Jbeta primers were used in PCR. This table comes from immunoSEQ multiplex PCR, and its TCRdb copy is limited to in-frame clones, with some not included. The table records about 200,000 clones, 70% of them present only once. As concerns this clone: Its antigen is not identified.

The receptor's source is a man aged 35-49 years in good health and CMV-seropositive. This sequence joins TRBV18 and TRBJ2-1, with D perhaps TRBD2 (6 bases). The sample comprised PBMCs. CDR3 region: CASSTPGLNEQFF. Here the CDR3 DNA reads TGTGCCAGCTCAACCCCGGGACTGAATGAGCAGTTCTTC.